This entry lists 31 T cell receptor beta chains sequenced from one sample in a study of tumor and adjacent non-tumor tissue in lung cancer. No cell sorting was done before RNA was extracted from the tissue. A modified ARM-PCR protocol with three rounds of nested PCR amplified TCRbeta. In TCRdb, the multiplex PCR reads were re-called with MiXCR into one record per CDR3 protein. The top ten clones hold around 25% of a sample with roughly 200,000 distinct CDR3 sequences, about two thirds of them seen once. Source material: lung tumor tissue. These receptors were collected from a man aged 60 to 75 with non-small cell lung cancer.

CDR3 nucleotides: TGCGCCAGCAGCCACCAGGGGCTAGCGCACTCCTACGAGCAGTACTTC. It codes for CASSHQGLAHSYEQYF. This chain joins TRBV4-1 and TRBJ2-7, with D tentatively TRBD1 or TRBD2 (6 bases each). The germline gives CDR1 MGHRA, CDR2 YSYEKL. The ends were cut back, 3 bases at V and 0 bases at J, with 15 bases in the middle. There are 16 residues in the CDR3.

This clonotype was detected many times. V is TRBV4-3 and J is TRBJ2-5, with unresolved D. V lost 1 base to trimming and J lost 2 bases, with 5 bases between them. The CDR3 length is 13 residues. Germline V gives CDR1 LGHNA, CDR2 YSLEER. CDR3 bases: TGCGCCAGCAGCCAAGGGTTTCAAGAGACCCAGTACTTC. Protein sequence: CASSQGFQETQYF.

This clonotype was recorded many times. The J gene is TRBJ2-1, the V gene TRBV20-1; the D call may be TRBD1 or TRBD2 (6 bases each). Germline lookup yields CDR1 DFQATT and CDR2 SNEGSKA (reference sequence). Trimming pared 6 bases from V and 4 bases from J, leaving 22 bases between. CDR3 length: 16 residues. CDR3 sequence reads: CSAVLPLPGAYNEQFF. The DNA for the CDR3 is TGCAGTGCAGTCCTCCCTCTCCCGGGGGCTTACAATGAGCAGTTCTTC.

The V and J genes are TRBV20-1 and TRBJ1-5, with D uncertain. The length of the CDR3 is 16 residues. The V end was cut by 5 bases, the J end by 0 bases, with 17 bases between. The V gene's germline CDR1 is DFQATT and CDR2 SNEGSKA (reference sequence). CDR3 DNA sequence: TGCAGTGCTCAAGCCAGAAACCTGTATAGCAATCAGCCCCAGCATTTT. Its protein product is CSAQARNLYSNQPQHF.

This sequence joins TRBV28 and TRBJ2-5, with D hard to call. The ends were cut back, 5 bases at V and 5 bases at J, with 15 bases in the middle. The CDR3 is made up of 14 amino acids. Germline V gene sequence: CDR1 MDHEN, CDR2 SYDVKM. The CDR3 loop reads CASSPDWGGETQYF. CDR3 DNA sequence: TGTGCCAGCAGTCCAGACTGGGGTGGGGAGACCCAGTACTTC. Using reference TRBV28 and TRBJ2-5 for the parts outside the CDR3, the full variable domain is DVKVTQSSRYLVKRTGEKVFLECVQDMDHENMFWYRQDPGLGLRLIYFSYDVKMKEKGDIPEGYSVSREKKERFSLILESASTNQTSMYLCASSPDWGGETQYFGPGTRLLVL.

Comment on this clonotype: It may be a read error: a sequence one base away is much more abundant. The J gene is TRBJ1-5, the V gene TRBV4-1; D not resolved. CDR3 length: 13 residues. CDR1 and CDR2 (germline): MGHRA, YSYEKL. The CDR3 loop reads CASGQDTLNPQHF. DNA for the CDR3: TGCGCCAGCGGCCAAGATACCCTAAATCCCCAGCATTTT.

In the case of this clonotype: One junction end does not reproduce the germline sequence, and a read error may be involved. The J gene is TRBJ2-4, the V gene TRBV11-1; maybe TRBD1 (6 bases). Germline V gene sequence: CDR1 SGHAT, CDR2 FQDESV (reference sequence). The CDR3 covers 13 residues. CDR3 DNA sequence: TGTGCCAGTAGCTTGGACAGCGAAAACATTCAGTACTTC. Protein sequence: CASSLDSENIQYF.

The genes are TRBV6-6 and TRBJ1-3; 10 nucleotides agree with TRBD1. Unmatched junction bases numbered 7, after V lost 6 bases and J lost 2 bases. The CDR3 sequence is 16 residues long. CDR1 and CDR2 (germline): MNHNY, SVGAGI (reference sequence). Here the CDR3 reads CASSTWDRGTGNTIYF. CDR3 DNA sequence: TGTGCCAGCAGCACTTGGGACAGGGGAACTGGAAACACCATATATTTT.

At least ten counts were recorded for this clonotype. This rearrangement joins TRBV12-5 to TRBJ2-5; 8 bases are shared with TRBD2. The germline CDR1 and CDR2 sequences are LGHNT and FRNRAP. Trimming at V came to 0 bases and at J to 5 bases, leaving 8 bases not matched to a gene. This CDR3 region has 16 residues. This CDR3 is CASGLVGGVEGETQYF. CDR3 coding DNA: TGTGCTAGTGGTTTGGTCGGGGGGGTAGAGGGGGAGACCCAGTACTTC.

The gene calls are TRBV7-8 and TRBJ2-3; a possible D gene is TRBD2 (6 bases). The CDR3 length is 12 residues. V lost 6 bases and J lost 5, with 9 bases in between. CDR1 and CDR2 (germline): SGHVS, FQNEAQ. The CDR3 DNA sequence: TGTGCCAGCAGACCGGGGGTAGATACGCAGTATTTT. Its translation: CASRPGVDTQYF.

A remark on this clonotype: A junction end diverges from the germline sequence, so it may reflect a read error. V and J are TRBV4-2 and TRBJ1-6, with D possibly matching TRBD1 (6 bases). This CDR3 region has 15 residues. Germline-derived CDR1 and CDR2 are LGHNA and YNFKEQ. The CDR3 coding sequence is TGTGCCAACAGCCAAGAAGGGGGAGGTGGCTCACCCCTCCACTTT. Its translation: CANSQEGGGGSPLHF.

Remarks on this clonotype: It may be a read error: a sequence one base away is much more abundant. V is TRBV29-1 and J is TRBJ2-5; D possibly uses TRBD1 or TRBD2 (6 bases each). The CDR3 totals 14 residues. CDR1 is SQVTM, CDR2 ANQGSEA, per germline. CDR3 in amino acids: CNVEPGALGETQYF. CDR3 nucleotide sequence: TGCAACGTTGAGCCGGGGGCGTTAGGAGAGACCCAGTACTTC.

In this sample, this clonotype turned up a few times. The chain's CDR3 is CASSHLPGTNSGGETQYF. In DNA form, the CDR3 reads TGCGCCAGCAGCCACCTACCCGGGACTAATTCAGGGGGCGAGACCCAGTACTTC. J is TRBJ2-5 and V is TRBV4-1; tentative D call: TRBD1 (8 bases). Germline CDR1 is MGHRA and CDR2 is YSYEKL. The V gene lost 3 bases and the J gene lost 5 bases, with 25 bases spanning the gap. The CDR3 sequence is 18 residues long.

This clonotype has only one observation. The junction differs from germline at one of its ends, possibly a read error. The chain recombines TRBV6-6 with TRBJ1-6; 7 nucleotides line up with TRBD1. Germline CDR1 reads MNHNY; CDR2 reads SVGAGI (reference sequence). The CDR3 is 14 residues long. The CDR3 region is CDSSYKGADSPIHF. Written as DNA, the CDR3 is TGTGACAGCAGTTACAAGGGGGCAGATTCACCCATCCACTTT.

The count of this clonotype is one. Its ends do not fully match the called genes, so a read error is possible. The chain uses TRBV4-3 and TRBJ1-1; D ambiguous. This CDR3 spans 17 amino acids. Germline CDR1 is LGHNA and CDR2 is YSLEER. The CDR3 reads CVSSQDVAGSSGTEAFF. CDR3 coding DNA: TGTGTCAGCAGCCAAGACGTTGCGGGCAGTTCGGGCACTGAAGCTTTCTTT.

This chain connects TRBV4-2 to TRBJ1-6; D call uncertain. This CDR3 spans 16 amino acids. Deletions cut 4 bases from V and 5 bases from J, with 15 bases between. Germline-derived CDR1 and CDR2 are LGHNA and YNFKEQ. CDR3 protein: CASSLIAGTNNSPLHF. The CDR3 DNA reads TGTGCCAGCAGCCTAATAGCCGGAACTAATAATTCACCCCTCCACTTT.

With regard to this clonotype: Given the absence of the conserved phenylalanine or tryptophan at the CDR3 end, a read error is likely. J is TRBJ2-7 and V is TRBV12-3 or TRBV12-4; D remains unclear. This CDR3 comprises 13 residues. DNA for the CDR3: TGTGTCAGCAGTTTGCTAGGGCCTTACGAGCAGTACTCC. It is translated as CVSSLLGPYEQYS.

The J gene is TRBJ1-2, the V gene TRBV10-3; D is perhaps TRBD1 (6 bases). Between the trimmed V and J ends, which lost 0 bases and 8 bases, there was a span of 13 bases. In germline, CDR1 is ENHRY, CDR2 SYGVKD. The CDR3 totals 14 residues. The CDR3 loop is CAISESQGRKGYTF. CDR3 coding DNA: TGTGCCATCAGTGAGTCGCAGGGGAGGAAAGGCTACACCTTC.

This rearrangement joins TRBV4-3 to TRBJ1-1, with a possible D match to TRBD1 (5 bases). Deletions cut 0 bases from V and 1 base from J, with 9 bases between. The CDR3 runs to 15 residues. From germline, CDR1 is LGHNA and CDR2 YSLEER. CDR3 nucleotides: TGCGCCAGCAGCCAAGAGGGGCTACAGAACACTGAAGCTTTCTTT. Amino acid sequence: CASSQEGLQNTEAFF.

This clonotype was observed once. An end of the junction differs from the germline gene, which may be a read error. The chain has TRBV4-3 and TRBJ1-1; D uncertain. The CDR3 extends over 15 amino acids. Germline assignment: CDR1 LGHNA and CDR2 YSLEER. The CDR3 DNA reads TGCGCCAGCATCCAAGAGTACGGATTTGGCACTGAAGCTTTCTTT. Its protein product is CASIQEYGFGTEAFF.

To note about this clonotype: Relative to the germline gene, one junction end is altered; a read error may explain this. The rearrangement uses TRBV12-3 or TRBV12-4 and TRBJ1-1; 9 positions agree with TRBD1. This CDR3 contains 16 residues. The DNA for the CDR3 is TGTGCCAGCAATTTAGGACAGGGGATTGGTAACTCTGAAGCTTTCTTT. It yields the protein CASNLGQGIGNSEAFF.

V gene TRBV10-1 combines with J gene TRBJ2-3, with 7 nucleotides matching TRBD1. V trimming: 5 bases; J trimming: 1 base; junction bases outside the gene matches: 3. The V gene's germline CDR1 is WNHNN and CDR2 SYGVQD (reference sequence). This CDR3 comprises 14 residues. The CDR3: CASSTGDGTDTQYF. CDR3 nucleotides: TGCGCCAGCAGTACAGGGGACGGCACAGATACGCAGTATTTT.

This clonotype appeared a single time. This sequence joins TRBV20-1 and TRBJ2-7; D may be TRBD2 (6 bases). The CDR3 spans 15 residues. In germline, CDR1 is DFQATT, CDR2 SNEGSKA (reference sequence). V was pared by 8 bases and J by 7 bases, with 27 bases between. CDR3 region: CSTIRLAATTKEQYF. The CDR3 DNA follows: TGCAGTACTATCCGATTAGCGGCGACCACTAAAGAGCAGTACTTC.

This clonotype was observed many times. CDR3 sequence: CASSKQGSNTEAFF. In nucleotides, the CDR3 is TGTGCCAGCAGTAAACAGGGGTCGAACACTGAAGCTTTCTTT. The J gene is TRBJ1-1, the V gene TRBV12-3 or TRBV12-4; 7 nucleotides line up with TRBD1. The CDR3 is made up of 14 amino acids. V lost 5 bases, J lost 1 base, and 4 bases stayed unmatched.

Of note for this clonotype: It may be a read error: a sequence one base away is much more abundant. This chain uses TRBV12-3 or TRBV12-4 with TRBJ2-7; the D gene is possibly TRBD1 (7 bases). The CDR3 sequence is 15 residues long. V was cut by 10 bases and J by 4 bases, with 23 bases left in between. The CDR3 sequence: CANRGETTGGYEQYF. The CDR3 coding sequence is TGTGCCAACAGGGGAGAGACGACAGGAGGGTACGAGCAGTACTTC.

This clonotype was seen ten or more times. J is TRBJ2-7 and V is TRBV20-1; maybe TRBD1 (6 bases). The CDR3 is 12 amino acids. Germline V gene lookup returns CDR1 DFQATT and CDR2 SNEGSKA (reference sequence). V lost 2 bases to trimming and J lost 5 bases, with 10 bases between them. The CDR3 DNA follows: TGCAGTGCTAGAAACAGGGCGGACGAGCAGTACTTC. This translates into CSARNRADEQYF.

V gene TRBV18 combines with J gene TRBJ1-2, with D perhaps TRBD1 (5 bases). The CDR3 contains 13 residues. The ends were cut back, 3 bases at V and 0 bases at J, with 5 bases in the middle. Germline V gene lookup returns CDR1 KGHSH and CDR2 LQKENI. CDR3 DNA sequence: TGTGCCAGCTCACCGGGACCTAACTATGGCTACACCTTC. Its translation: CASSPGPNYGYTF.

As concerns this clonotype: Germline and junction disagree at one end, which may indicate a read error. The chain uses TRBV11-3 and TRBJ2-1; the D is unclear. CDR3 size: 15 residues. In germline, CDR1 is SGHNT, CDR2 YENEEA. CDR3: CASSPLIFWYNEQIF. Written as DNA, the CDR3 is TGCGCCAGCAGCCCCCTGATTTTCTGGTATAATGAGCAGATCTTC.

Remarks on this clonotype: The final CDR3 position lacks the conserved phenylalanine or tryptophan, pointing to a likely read error. The gene calls are TRBV11-3 and TRBJ2-1; tentatively, D is TRBD2 (5 bases). The length of the CDR3 is 11 residues. CDR1 and CDR2 (germline): SGHNT, YENEEA. CDR3: CDSSLEREQFL. The CDR3 coding sequence is TGTGACAGCAGCTTAGAGCGGGAGCAGTTCTTA.

Regarding this clonotype: A junction end diverges from the germline sequence, so it may reflect a read error. The genes are TRBV7-8 and TRBJ1-5, with a tentative D call TRBD1 (6 bases). CDR3 size: 16 residues. The germline V gene has CDR1 SGHVS and CDR2 FQNEAQ. CDR3 DNA sequence: TGTGCCAGCGGGGGCCTAGGGGAGGGTAACAATCAGCCCCAGGATTTT. This translates into CASGGLGEGNNQPQDF.

There are many counts of this clonotype. J is TRBJ1-5 and V is TRBV20-1; tentative D call: TRBD1 (5 bases). The CDR3 spans 14 residues. Trimming pared 6 bases from V and 4 bases from J, leaving 16 bases between. From germline, CDR1 is DFQATT and CDR2 SNEGSKA (reference sequence). For the CDR3, the DNA is TGCAGTGCCATGAGGGGCGGGGCGAATCAGCCCCAGCATTTT. It is translated as CSAMRGGANQPQHF.